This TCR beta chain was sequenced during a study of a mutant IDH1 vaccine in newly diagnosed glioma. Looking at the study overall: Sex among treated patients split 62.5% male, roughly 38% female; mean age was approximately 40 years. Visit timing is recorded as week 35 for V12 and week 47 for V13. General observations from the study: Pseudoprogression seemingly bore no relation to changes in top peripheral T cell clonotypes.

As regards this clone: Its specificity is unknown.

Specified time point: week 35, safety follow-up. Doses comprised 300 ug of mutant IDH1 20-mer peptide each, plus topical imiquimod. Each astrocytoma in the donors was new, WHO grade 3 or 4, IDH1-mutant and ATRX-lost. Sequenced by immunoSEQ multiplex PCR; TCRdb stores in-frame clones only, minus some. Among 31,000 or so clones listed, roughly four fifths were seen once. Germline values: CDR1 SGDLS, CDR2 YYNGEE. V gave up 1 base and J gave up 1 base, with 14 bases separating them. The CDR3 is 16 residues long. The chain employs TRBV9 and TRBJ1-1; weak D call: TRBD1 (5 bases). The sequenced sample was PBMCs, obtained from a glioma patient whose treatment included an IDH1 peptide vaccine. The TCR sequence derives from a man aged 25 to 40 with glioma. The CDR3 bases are TGTGCCAGCAGCGTATTCGAAGGGGCCGGGAACACTGAAGCTTTCTTT. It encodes CASSVFEGAGNTEAFF.